A single sample gave rise to the 29 T cell receptor beta chains below, sequenced in a study of blood T cell repertoires in COVID-19. Sequenced by immunoSEQ multiplex PCR; TCRdb stores in-frame clones only, minus some. In the table there are approximately 64,000 clones, roughly four fifths of which are singletons. Input material: peripheral blood. These receptors were collected from a woman in her 70s with acute or convalescent COVID-19.

J is TRBJ2-5 and V is TRBV7-9; TRBD2 matches 12 bases. The CDR3 loop spans 16 amino acids. The germline gives CDR1 SEHNR, CDR2 FQNEAQ (reference sequence). J gave up 1 base and V 4 bases, and 4 bases lay outside the gene matches. For the CDR3, the DNA is TGTGCCAGCAGCTGGACTAGCGGGACCTCCCAAGAGACCCAGTACTTC. Translating gives CASSWTSGTSQETQYF.

This chain joins TRBV7-2 and TRBJ2-5; no clear D gene. Trimming shortened V by 2 bases and J by 3 bases, and 7 bases separated the two germline ends. CDR3 length: 13 residues. CDR1 and CDR2 (germline): SGHTA, FQGNSA. CDR3 protein: CASSLFTEETQYF. The CDR3 nucleotides read TGTGCCAGCAGCTTATTCACAGAAGAGACCCAGTACTTC.

Only a few counts were recorded for this clone. The gene calls are TRBV10-3 and TRBJ1-1; 8 bases fit TRBD1. This CDR3 region has 14 residues. With 7 bases clipped from V and 7 bases from J, the junction kept 11 bases outside the gene matches. Germline V gene sequence: CDR1 ENHRY, CDR2 SYGVKD. The CDR3 DNA sequence: TGTGCCATCACCTTGGACAGGGATCGGGGTGAAGCTTTCTTT. Encoded protein: CAITLDRDRGEAFF.

The genes are TRBV19 and TRBJ1-4; 10 bases map to TRBD1. V was pared by 3 bases and J by 1 base, with 11 bases of the junction left unmatched. The germline V gene has CDR1 LNHDA and CDR2 SQIVND (reference sequence). The CDR3 has 19 amino acids. As DNA, the CDR3 is TGTGCCAGTAGTATGGAGACAGGGGGCTCAGTGAGAACTAATGAAAAACTGTTTTTT. As protein: CASSMETGGSVRTNEKLFF.

This clone showed up just a few times. V gene TRBV7-2 combines with J gene TRBJ2-1; D might be TRBD1 (6 bases). The CDR3 length is 14 residues. V was clipped by 0 bases and J by 7 bases, with 10 bases between them. CDR1 and CDR2 (germline): SGHTA, FQGNSA. The CDR3 sequence is CASSLAGQLNEQFF. In DNA, the CDR3 is TGTGCCAGCAGCTTAGCTGGACAGCTAAATGAGCAGTTCTTC.

The gene calls are TRBV7-2 and TRBJ1-1; no firm D call. This CDR3 is 14 amino acids long. V was clipped by 1 base and J by 2 bases, with 8 bases between them. Germline V gene data show CDR1 as SGHTA and CDR2 as FQGNSA. CDR3 region: CASSLERINTEAFF. The CDR3 DNA reads TGTGCCAGCAGCTTAGAGCGTATCAACACTGAAGCTTTCTTT.

The chain is built from TRBV2 and TRBJ2-3; TRBD2 aligns across 7 bases. Germline lookup yields CDR1 SNHLY and CDR2 FYNNEI. The CDR3 contains 17 residues. V lost 4 bases and J lost 0; bases outside the gene matches: 10. Here the CDR3 DNA reads TGTGCCAGCAGTGCACGTCTGCCCGGGGGGAGCACAGATACGCAGTATTTT. Amino acids: CASSARLPGGSTDTQYF.

The V call is TRBV27, the J call TRBJ1-5, with D maybe TRBD1 (5 bases). V lost 4 bases to trimming and J lost 0 bases, with 10 bases between them. The CDR3 extends over 15 amino acids. Germline assignment: CDR1 MNHEY and CDR2 SMNVEV (reference sequence). Here the CDR3 reads CASSYGGFSNQPQHF. The CDR3 DNA is TGTGCCAGCAGTTACGGGGGGTTTAGCAATCAGCCCCAGCATTTT.

The chain joins TRBV28 to TRBJ1-2; 7 bases align to TRBD1. This CDR3 contains 15 residues. V dropped 9 bases and J dropped 0; count of bases not matched to a gene: 10. CDR1 and CDR2 (germline): MDHEN, SYDVKM. Written as DNA, the CDR3 is TGTGCCAGTGATGGGACAGACGAAGCTAACTATGGCTACACCTTC. This gives the protein CASDGTDEANYGYTF.

This chain links TRBV7-2 with TRBJ1-5; D remains unclear. Germline CDR1 and CDR2: SGHTA and FQGNSA. The length of the CDR3 is 13 residues. Between the trimmed V and J ends, which lost 1 base and 6 bases, there was a span of 7 bases. This CDR3 reads CASSLVTGQPQHF. The CDR3 DNA sequence: TGTGCCAGCAGCTTAGTAACGGGTCAGCCCCAGCATTTT.

The chain employs TRBV7-2 and TRBJ1-2; D might be TRBD1 (6 bases). Germline loops: CDR1 SGHTA, CDR2 FQGNSA. Between the trimmed V and J ends, which lost 7 bases and 4 bases, there was a span of 19 bases. CDR3 length equals 15 residues. Written as DNA, the CDR3 is TGTGCCAGCAACCTCCCCGGGGGGGCTGGCTATGGCTACACCTTC. Translating gives CASNLPGGAGYGYTF.

This chain links TRBV9 with TRBJ2-3, with TRBD1 matching 7 bases. This CDR3 has 15 residues. CDR1 is SGDLS and CDR2 is YYNGEE in the germline V gene. The V gene end was trimmed by 4 bases and the J gene end by 2 bases; junction bases not matched to a gene: 7. The CDR3 here is CASSQNRGNTDTQYF. CDR3 sequence (DNA): TGTGCCAGCAGCCAAAACAGGGGCAACACAGATACGCAGTATTTT.

The chain recombines TRBV27 with TRBJ2-1; 11 bases fit TRBD2. Per germline, CDR1 MNHEY and CDR2 SMNVEV (reference sequence). The junction had 6 bases not matched to a gene; V was cut back by 4 bases and J by 1 base. CDR3 length equals 17 residues. CDR3 sequence: CASSSRTSGLSYNEQFF. In nucleotides, the CDR3 is TGTGCCAGCAGTTCCCGGACTAGCGGGCTGTCCTACAATGAGCAGTTCTTC.

The rearrangement joins TRBV18 to TRBJ2-5; D is possibly TRBD2 (6 bases). Germline loops: CDR1 KGHSH, CDR2 LQKENI. V was pared by 5 bases and J by 3 bases, with 10 bases between. This CDR3 is built from 13 residues. CDR3 in DNA: TGTGCCAGCTCAACGCGCGGGGAAGAGACCCAGTACTTC. This sequence encodes CASSTRGEETQYF. Together with reference TRBV18 and TRBJ2-5, the CDR3 gives the full variable domain: NAGVMQNPRHLVRRRGQEARLRCSPMKGHSHVYWYRQLPEEGLKFMVYLQKENIIDESGMPKERFSAEFPKEGPSILRIQQVVRGDSAAYFCASSTRGEETQYFGPGTRLLVL.

The chain is built from TRBV5-1 and TRBJ2-1, with 8 bases fitting TRBD2. V shed 2 bases and J 3 bases; nucleotides not matched to a gene: 4. Germline loops: CDR1 SGHRS, CDR2 YFSETQ. The CDR3 totals 15 residues. Written as DNA, the CDR3 is TGCGCCAGCAGCTTTAGCGGGGTTAACTACAATGAGCAGTTCTTC. Its protein is CASSFSGVNYNEQFF. The full variable domain, completed using reference TRBV5-1 and TRBJ2-1, is KAGVTQTPRYLIKTRGQQVTLSCSPISGHRSVSWYQQTPGQGLQFLFEYFSETQRNKGNFPGRFSGRQFSNSRSEMNVSTLELGDSALYLCASSFSGVNYNEQFFGPGTRLTVL.

J is TRBJ2-5 and V is TRBV19; D remains unclear. The CDR3 runs 14 residues. V was clipped by 3 bases and J by 2 bases, with 10 bases between them. Germline assignment: CDR1 LNHDA and CDR2 SQIVND (reference sequence). The DNA for the CDR3 is TGTGCCAGTAGTATTGGTCCAGTACAAGAGACCCAGTACTTC. Translated, it gives CASSIGPVQETQYF.

The chain is built from TRBV10-3 and TRBJ1-5, with D tentatively TRBD1 (5 bases). The CDR3 loop spans 13 amino acids. CDR1 and CDR2 (germline): ENHRY, SYGVKD. Trimming stripped 4 bases from V and 8 bases from J, with 12 bases between. The CDR3 here is CAISVGAGEPQHF. The DNA for the CDR3 is TGTGCCATCAGTGTAGGGGCCGGCGAGCCCCAGCATTTT.

This clone was counted a few times. This sequence joins TRBV6-1 and TRBJ2-7; D uncertain. This CDR3 is 16 amino acids long. Between the trimmed V and J ends, which lost 0 bases and 1 base, there was a span of 13 bases. Germline CDR1 and CDR2: MNHNS and SASEGT. CDR3 protein: CASSEASRLLSYEQYF. The CDR3 coding sequence is TGTGCCAGCAGTGAAGCGTCCAGATTGCTTTCCTACGAGCAGTACTTC.

This chain uses TRBV5-1 with TRBJ2-7; D perhaps matches TRBD1 (6 bases). Looked up from germline, CDR1 is SGHRS and CDR2 is YFSETQ. V lost 0 bases, J lost 1 base, and 8 bases lay in between. This CDR3 has 14 residues. The CDR3 DNA reads as TGCGCCAGCAGCTTGGTACAGGGATCCTACGAGCAGTACTTC. Its protein product is CASSLVQGSYEQYF.

The rearrangement links TRBV24-1 to TRBJ2-3, with a tentative D call TRBD2 (6 bases). Deletions cut 4 bases from V and 5 bases from J, with 9 bases between. The germline gives CDR1 KGHDR, CDR2 SFDVKD. The length of the CDR3 is 13 residues. The CDR3 DNA sequence: TGTGCCACCAGTGAGACTAGGAGAGATACGCAGTATTTT. This sequence encodes CATSETRRDTQYF.

The rearrangement joins TRBV18 to TRBJ2-2; 10 positions agree with TRBD2. Germline V CDR1 and CDR2: KGHSH, LQKENI. Trimming at V came to 2 bases and at J to 2 bases, leaving 8 bases not matched to a gene. The CDR3 spans 18 residues. The CDR3 nucleotides are TGTGCCAGCTCACCAGAACCACTAGCGGGGCTTAACACCGGGGAGCTGTTTTTT. The encoded protein is CASSPEPLAGLNTGELFF.

This clone was detected a few times. The chain couples TRBV30 to TRBJ2-3, with 7 bases fitting TRBD2. The germline gives CDR1 GTSNPN, CDR2 SVGIG (reference sequence). V shed 7 bases, J shed 5 bases, and the junction held 9 bases outside the gene matches. CDR3 length: 13 residues. CDR3 in amino acids: CASASGVIDTQYF. The CDR3 region has the DNA TGTGCCTCCGCTAGCGGAGTGATAGATACGCAGTATTTT.

V usage is TRBV25-1 and J usage is TRBJ2-1; 13 positions match TRBD2. The CDR3 is 16 residues long. Germline trimming cut 2 bases from V and 12 bases from J; bases unmatched to any gene: 10. CDR1 and CDR2 (germline): MGHDK, SYGVNS. DNA for the CDR3: TGTGCCAGCAGTGAACTGGGGACTAGCGGGATTAAGAGGCAGTTCTTC. It yields the protein CASSELGTSGIKRQFF.

The chain has TRBV2 and TRBJ1-5; a possible D gene is TRBD1 (6 bases). This CDR3 has 15 residues. V was trimmed by 5 bases and J by 4 bases, leaving 15 bases between them. Germline assignment: CDR1 SNHLY and CDR2 FYNNEI. This CDR3 is CASSSDRLGNQPQHF. In DNA, the CDR3 is TGTGCCAGCAGTTCTGACAGGTTGGGAAATCAGCCCCAGCATTTT.

This clone was picked up a small number of times. The chain combines TRBV18 with TRBJ2-5; possible D gene TRBD2, 6 bases. Trimming cost V 3 bases and J 5 bases, with 16 bases left between them. The germline V gene has CDR1 KGHSH and CDR2 LQKENI. The CDR3 totals 15 residues. CDR3 region: CASSPRTISGETQYF. As DNA, the CDR3 is TGTGCCAGCTCACCTCGGACGATCAGCGGGGAGACCCAGTACTTC. Based on the CDR3 plus reference TRBV18 and TRBJ2-5, the full variable domain is NAGVMQNPRHLVRRRGQEARLRCSPMKGHSHVYWYRQLPEEGLKFMVYLQKENIIDESGMPKERFSAEFPKEGPSILRIQQVVRGDSAAYFCASSPRTISGETQYFGPGTRLLVL.

On this clone itself: Sequence at one end of the junction differs from germline and may be a read error. The CDR3 DNA reads as TGTGCTAGCAGCTTAGAGAGCCTGATAGGGGGTGAGCAGTTCTTC. Its translation is CASSLESLIGGEQFF. The rearrangement links TRBV7-7 to TRBJ2-1; D is possibly TRBD1 (6 bases). Per germline, CDR1 SSHAT and CDR2 FNYEAQ (reference sequence). The CDR3 sequence is 15 residues long.

The chain recombines TRBV9 with TRBJ1-3, with TRBD1 as a possible D gene (6 bases). The length of the CDR3 is 16 residues. Germline values: CDR1 SGDLS, CDR2 YYNGEE. With 1 base removed from V and 3 bases from J, the gap between germline ends came to 14 bases. Here the CDR3 DNA reads TGTGCCAGCAGCGTATTAGGGGGGGCGGATGGAAACACCATATATTTT. Translation: CASSVLGGADGNTIYF.

The chain employs TRBV7-9 and TRBJ1-3, with 8 bases aligning to TRBD1. Looked up from germline, CDR1 is SEHNR and CDR2 is FQNEAQ (reference sequence). V was clipped by 4 bases and J by 4 bases; unmatched bases: 9. CDR3 length equals 16 residues. CDR3 nucleotides: TGTGCCAGCAGCTCCCCCGGACAGGGTCCCGGAAACACCATATATTTT. Residues: CASSSPGQGPGNTIYF.

This clone has only a few counts. The rearrangement uses TRBV7-8 and TRBJ2-3, with TRBD1 matching over 7 bases. The CDR3 totals 16 residues. Germline lookup yields CDR1 SGHVS and CDR2 FQNEAQ. V shed 0 bases, J shed 2 bases, and the junction held 5 bases outside the gene matches. The CDR3 DNA reads TGTGCCAGCAGCTTAGCTGACAGGGCCTCCACAGATACGCAGTATTTT. It specifies CASSLADRASTDTQYF.